Below, 10 T cell receptor beta chains from the same sample are listed, as sequenced in a study of cytomegalovirus exposure and HLA in healthy donors. In the PCR, 60 Vbeta and 13 Jbeta primers were used. Some clones are missing from TCRdb's copy, which holds only in-frame ones; the method was immunoSEQ multiplex PCR. This table holds approximately 91,000 clones, about 89% found once. Sequencing was done on a sample of PBMCs. These receptors were obtained from a man between 25 and 39 years old in good health and CMV-seropositive.

The rearrangement joins TRBV15 to TRBJ1-2, with 9 bases lining up with TRBD1. The V and J ends lost 3 bases and 10 bases, in that order; junction bases with no gene match: 6. The CDR3 length is 13 residues. Germline V lookup: CDR1 LNHNV, CDR2 YYDKDF (reference sequence). Written as DNA, the CDR3 is TGTGCCACCAGCAGCGGGACAGGGCACGACTACACCTTC. This gives the protein CATSSGTGHDYTF.

V gene TRBV10-3 combines with J gene TRBJ1-6; 9 positions match TRBD1. Losses at the gene ends were 10 bases for V and 5 bases for J; bases not matched to a gene: 6. Germline CDR1 and CDR2: ENHRY and SYGVKD. The CDR3 covers 14 residues. The CDR3 nucleotides are TGTGCCACCTCGACAGGGGGGAATAATTCACCCCTCCACTTT. It translates to CATSTGGNNSPLHF.

This chain connects TRBV9 to TRBJ2-7; 10 bases map to TRBD1. Per germline, CDR1 SGDLS and CDR2 YYNGEE. The CDR3 consists of 14 residues. The V and J ends lost 0 bases and 7 bases, in that order; junction bases with no gene match: 4. CDR3 DNA: TGTGCCAGCAGCGTAGGGACAGGGGGGTTAGAGCAGTACTTC. Translated, it gives CASSVGTGGLEQYF.

The chain joins TRBV7-9 to TRBJ2-7; D may be TRBD2 (5 bases). The V gene's germline CDR1 is SEHNR and CDR2 FQNEAQ (reference sequence). The V gene lost 5 bases and the J gene lost 0 bases, with 11 bases spanning the gap. The CDR3 totals 14 residues. The CDR3 nucleotides are TGTGCCAGCAGCCTTTCCGGGGTCTCCTACGAGCAGTACTTC. Protein: CASSLSGVSYEQYF.

The V gene is TRBV30, the J gene TRBJ2-5; 8 bases map to TRBD1. CDR3 size: 15 residues. V lost 0 bases and J lost 7; bases outside the gene matches: 10. Per the germline V gene, CDR1 is GTSNPN and CDR2 is SVGIG (reference sequence). In nucleotides, the CDR3 is TGTGCCTGGAGTGTAGGCCAGGGGGCGGGTGTGACCCAGTACTTC. Protein: CAWSVGQGAGVTQYF. The full variable domain, rest sourced from reference TRBV30 and TRBJ2-5, is SQTIHQWPATLVQPVGSPLSLECTVEGTSNPNLYWYRQAAGRGLQLLFYSVGIGQISSEVPQNLSASRPQDRQFILSSKKLLLSDSGFYLCAWSVGQGAGVTQYFGPGTRLLVL.

The chain links TRBV10-3 to TRBJ2-1; D gene ambiguous. The CDR3 has 13 amino acids. CDR1 ENHRY and CDR2 SYGVKD come from the germline V gene. V lost 2 bases, J lost 3 bases, and 5 bases lay in between. The CDR3 DNA is TGTGCCATCAGTGAGGGCCTCTACAATGAGCAGTTCTTC. Translating it yields CAISEGLYNEQFF.

The chain combines TRBV15 with TRBJ1-2; TRBD1 agrees at 7 bases. CDR1 and CDR2 from the germline V gene are LNHNV and YYDKDF (reference sequence). V lost 4 bases to trimming and J lost 4 bases; unmatched junction nucleotides: 12. The length of the CDR3 is 16 residues. The CDR3 DNA reads as TGTGCCACCAGCAAATCGGACAGGCGATCCCTCTATGGCTACACCTTC. Protein: CATSKSDRRSLYGYTF.

The V gene is TRBV28, the J gene TRBJ1-2; no firm D call. In germline, CDR1 is MDHEN, CDR2 SYDVKM. The CDR3 is made up of 12 amino acids. Deletions cut 8 bases from V and 4 bases from J, with 11 bases between. The CDR3 DNA reads TGTGCCAGCTCTACTAACGTCTATGGCTACACCTTC. Its protein is CASSTNVYGYTF.

This clone has only a few counts. This chain links TRBV5-5 with TRBJ1-5; D ambiguous. This CDR3 spans 16 amino acids. With 4 bases removed from V and 0 bases from J, the gap between germline ends came to 14 bases. Looked up from germline, CDR1 is SGHKS and CDR2 is YYEKEE (reference sequence). The CDR3 reads CASSEEAAYSNQPQHF. The DNA of the CDR3 is TGTGCCAGCAGCGAGGAGGCAGCTTATAGCAATCAGCCCCAGCATTTT.

This chain joins TRBV11-2 and TRBJ2-5, with 8 nucleotides matching TRBD2. The CDR3 runs 16 residues. Trimming at V came to 2 bases and at J to 1 base, leaving 6 bases not matched to a gene. Germline CDR1 is SGHAT and CDR2 is FQNNGV. The chain's CDR3 is CASSLRQTSVQETQYF. The CDR3 DNA follows: TGTGCCAGCAGCTTACGTCAGACTAGCGTCCAAGAGACCCAGTACTTC.